The present T cell receptor beta chain was sequenced within a study of identical twins. This clonotype was counted ten times or more. Germline loops: CDR1 LGHNA, CDR2 YNFKEQ. The CDR3 is made up of 13 amino acids. V gave up 8 bases and J gave up 8 bases, with 15 bases separating them. TCRdb recomputed calls from the 5' RACE reads with MiXCR, one row per CDR3 protein. This sample has 150,000 or so distinct CDR3 sequences, with 3% to 4.5% found just once. This receptor was taken from a man aged 18 to 29 in good health. Sample: memory T cells sorted from blood. The V call is TRBV4-2, the J call TRBJ2-2; D tentatively fits TRBD1 or TRBD2 (6 bases each). The CDR3 spells CASQGGRTGELFF. The CDR3, as DNA: TGTGCCAGCCAAGGGGGGAGAACAGGGGAGCTGTTTTTT.